Shown below are 7 T cell receptor beta chains from a single sample sequenced in a study of T cell repertoires in cytomegalovirus infection. Their antigen targets remain unknown. TCRdb fed the reads into MiXCR, producing one record per CDR3 protein. Of about 220,000 distinct CDR3 sequences listed, about 38% are singletons. Sequenced here: CD8+ T cells from cultured PBMCs, sampled from culture after CMV antigen stimulation. All receptors derive from a human donor in good health (CMV status not recorded). Some clones in this sample may be carry-over from other donors' samples.

The sample holds a few counts of this clonotype. This chain links TRBV7-9 with TRBJ2-2, with D perhaps matching TRBD1 (5 bases). V dropped 5 bases and J dropped 6 bases, with 16 bases sitting between them. This CDR3 spans 15 amino acids. CDR1 and CDR2 from the germline V gene are SEHNR and FQNEAQ (reference sequence). The CDR3 DNA reads TGTGCCAGCAGCCTCGTTAGGGGCTTCGCCGGGGAGCTGTTTTTT. Translation: CASSLVRGFAGELFF.

This clonotype showed up just a few times. V usage is TRBV28 and J usage is TRBJ2-7, with D perhaps matching TRBD2 (6 bases). Germline CDR1 is MDHEN and CDR2 is SYDVKM. The ends were cut back, 4 bases at V and 3 bases at J, with 7 bases in the middle. The CDR3 extends over 12 amino acids. CDR3 in DNA: TGTGCCAGCAGTTCGGGGGACTACGAGCAGTACTTC. Translated, it gives CASSSGDYEQYF.

This chain joins TRBV27 and TRBJ1-5, with TRBD1 as a possible D gene (6 bases). The CDR3 is 14 residues long. Deletions cut 7 bases from V and 3 bases from J, with 13 bases between. Germline V gene data show CDR1 as MNHEY and CDR2 as SMNVEV (reference sequence). The CDR3 region is CASKPGQVNQPQHF. The CDR3 coding sequence is TGTGCCAGCAAACCGGGACAAGTCAATCAGCCCCAGCATTTT.

The chain joins TRBV6-2 or TRBV6-3 to TRBJ1-2; 10 bases align to TRBD1. V was pared by 0 bases and J by 4 bases, with 2 bases of the junction left unmatched. The V gene's germline CDR1 is MNHEY and CDR2 SVGEGT. This CDR3 has 15 amino acids. CDR3 amino acids: CASSYSRDRGYGYTF. The CDR3 DNA is TGTGCCAGCAGTTACTCACGGGACAGGGGCTATGGCTACACCTTC.

The CDR3 DNA follows: TGTGCCAGCAGCCAAGCAGGAGATACGCAGTATTTT. Translation: CASSQAGDTQYF. The chain carries TRBV4-2 and TRBJ2-3; D is uncertain. The CDR3 is 12 amino acids. Deletions cut 1 base from V and 5 bases from J, with 4 bases between. The germline V gene has CDR1 LGHNA and CDR2 YNFKEQ.

The genes are TRBV12-3 or TRBV12-4 and TRBJ2-3; 14 bases match TRBD2. Unmatched junction bases numbered 6, after V lost 5 bases and J lost 5 bases. The CDR3 loop spans 16 amino acids. CDR3 residues: CASSEPGLAGEDTQYF. The DNA for the CDR3 is TGTGCCAGCAGTGAACCGGGACTAGCGGGGGAAGATACGCAGTATTTT.

The chain employs TRBV27 and TRBJ2-1; D might be TRBD2 (5 bases). V lost 4 bases and J lost 5, with 12 bases in between. The CDR3 runs 14 residues. CDR1 and CDR2 (germline): MNHEY, SMNVEV (reference sequence). The CDR3 DNA reads as TGTGCCAGCAGTTCCCAAGGACTCCACAATGAGCAGTTCTTC. Its protein product is CASSSQGLHNEQFF.